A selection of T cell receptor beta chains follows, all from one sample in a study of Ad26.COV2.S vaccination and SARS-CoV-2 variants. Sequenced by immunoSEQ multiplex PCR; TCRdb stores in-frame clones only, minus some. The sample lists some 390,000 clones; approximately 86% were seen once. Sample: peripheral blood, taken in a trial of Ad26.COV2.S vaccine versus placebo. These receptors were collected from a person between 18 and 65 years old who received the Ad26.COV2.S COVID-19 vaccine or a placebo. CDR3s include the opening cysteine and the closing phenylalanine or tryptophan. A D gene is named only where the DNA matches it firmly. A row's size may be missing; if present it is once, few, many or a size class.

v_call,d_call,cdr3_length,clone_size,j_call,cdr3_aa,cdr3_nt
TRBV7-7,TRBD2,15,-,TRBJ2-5,CASSLGLAGTETQYF,TGTGCTAGCAGCTTAGGATTAGCGGGGACGGAGACCCAGTACTTC
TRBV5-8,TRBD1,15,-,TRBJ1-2,CASSSPGTGNYGYTF,TGTGCCAGCAGCTCACCTGGGACAGGGAACTATGGCTACACCTTC
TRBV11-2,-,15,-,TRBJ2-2,CASSPIGGNTGELFF,TGTGCCAGCAGCCCAATAGGTGGGAACACCGGGGAGCTGTTTTTT
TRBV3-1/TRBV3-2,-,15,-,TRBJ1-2,CASSQTGLPNYGYTF,TGTGCCAGCAGCCAAACAGGACTCCCGAACTATGGCTACACCTTC
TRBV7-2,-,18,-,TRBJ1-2,CASSLVPLDTGISYGYTF,TGTGCCAGCAGCTTAGTCCCACTAGATACAGGGATATCCTATGGCTACACCTTC
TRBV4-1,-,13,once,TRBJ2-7,CASSPDISYEQYF,TGCGCCAGCAGCCCGGACATCTCCTACGAGCAGTACTTC
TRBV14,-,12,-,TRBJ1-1,CASSPYGGTAFF,TGTGCCAGCAGCCCTTACGGGGGAACGGCTTTCTTT
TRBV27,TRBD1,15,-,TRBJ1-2,CASSFAGGGRLGYTF,TGTGCCAGCAGTTTCGCAGGGGGAGGAAGGCTTGGCTACACCTTC
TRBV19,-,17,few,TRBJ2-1,CASSTYPTELSYNEQFF,TGTGCCAGTAGTACCTACCCGACAGAGCTTTCCTACAATGAGCAGTTCTTC
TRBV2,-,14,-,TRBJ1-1,CASSEASYREVAFF,TGTGCCAGCAGTGAAGCTTCGTACAGGGAGGTAGCTTTCTTT
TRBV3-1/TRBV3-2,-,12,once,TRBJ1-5,CASSQSNQPQHF,TGTGCCAGCAGCCAATCGAATCAGCCCCAGCATTTT
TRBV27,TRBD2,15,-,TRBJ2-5,CASSQLAGPGETQYF,TGTGCCAGCAGTCAACTAGCGGGGCCCGGTGAGACCCAGTACTTC
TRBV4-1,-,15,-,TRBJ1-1,CASSRTSLSNTEAFF,TGCGCCAGCAGCCGGACCAGCTTGTCGAACACTGAAGCTTTCTTT
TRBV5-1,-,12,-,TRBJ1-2,CASSLDGHGYTF,TGCGCCAGCAGCTTGGACGGGCATGGCTACACCTTC
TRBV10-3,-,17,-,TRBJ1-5,CAISDGGRKEFNQPQHF,TGTGCCATCAGTGACGGGGGGCGCAAGGAATTCAATCAGCCCCAGCATTTT
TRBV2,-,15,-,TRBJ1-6,CASSESGLSNSPLHF,TGTGCCAGCAGTGAATCCGGACTAAGTAATTCACCCCTCCACTTT
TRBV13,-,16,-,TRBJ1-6,CASSPGRDIYNSPLHF,TGTGCCAGCAGCCCCGGGAGGGACATCTATAATTCACCCCTCCACTTT
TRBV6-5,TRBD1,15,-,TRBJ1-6,CASIQTGGTGSPLHF,TGTGCCAGCATCCAGACAGGGGGCACTGGTTCACCCCTCCACTTT
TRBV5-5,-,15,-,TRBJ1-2,CATRPRGGPNYGYTF,TGTGCCACGCGCCCCCGAGGCGGACCTAACTATGGCTACACCTTC
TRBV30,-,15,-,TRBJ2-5,CAWSVPSGFGETQYF,TGTGCCTGGAGTGTACCTTCCGGGTTCGGAGAGACCCAGTACTTC
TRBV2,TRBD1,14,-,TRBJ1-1,CANLRQGIVTEAFF,TGTGCCAACCTTCGACAGGGAATAGTAACTGAAGCTTTCTTT
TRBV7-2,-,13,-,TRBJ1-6,CASSLFPNSPLHF,TGTGCCAGCAGCTTATTTCCTAATTCACCCCTCCACTTT
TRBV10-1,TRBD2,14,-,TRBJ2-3,CASSLGTITDTQYF,TGCGCCAGCAGTTTAGGGACTATCACAGATACGCAGTATTTT
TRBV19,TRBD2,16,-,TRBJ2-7,CASSMQGTSGVYEQYF,TGTGCCAGTAGTATGCAGGGGACTAGCGGGGTCTACGAGCAGTACTTC
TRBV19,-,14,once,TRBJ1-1,CASSDQGVDTEAFF,TGTGCCAGTAGCGACCAGGGTGTGGACACTGAAGCTTTCTTT
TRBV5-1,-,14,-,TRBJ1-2,CASSPFGGNYGYTF,TGCGCCAGCAGCCCTTTTGGGGGCAACTATGGCTACACCTTC
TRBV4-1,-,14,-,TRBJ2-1,CASSPGASYNEQFF,TGCGCCAGCAGCCCGGGGGCGTCCTACAATGAGCAGTTCTTC
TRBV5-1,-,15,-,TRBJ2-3,CASSVLLPGTDTQYF,TGCGCCAGCAGCGTGCTCTTACCGGGCACAGATACGCAGTATTTT
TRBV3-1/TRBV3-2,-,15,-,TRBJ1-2,CASSQDAGAGYGYTF,TGTGCCAGCAGCCAAGATGCCGGGGCTGGTTATGGCTACACCTTC
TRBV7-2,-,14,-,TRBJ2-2,CASSQGPETGELFF,TGTGCCAGCAGCCAGGGCCCGGAGACCGGGGAGCTGTTTTTT
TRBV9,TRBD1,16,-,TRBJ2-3,CASSVEGTGTTDTQYF,TGTGCCAGCAGCGTAGAGGGGACAGGGACCACAGATACGCAGTATTTT
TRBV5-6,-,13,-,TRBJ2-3,CASSYLGKDTQYF,TGTGCCAGCAGCTACCTAGGAAAGGATACGCAGTATTTT
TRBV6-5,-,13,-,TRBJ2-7,CARALGPNYEQYF,TGTGCCAGAGCTCTGGGACCGAACTACGAGCAGTACTTC
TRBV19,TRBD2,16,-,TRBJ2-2,CASSLLAGVSTGELFF,TGTGCCAGTAGTCTTCTAGCGGGGGTGAGCACCGGGGAGCTGTTTTTT
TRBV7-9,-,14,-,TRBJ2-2,CASSLDSNTGELFF,TGTGCCAGCAGCTTAGACTCAAACACCGGGGAGCTGTTTTTT
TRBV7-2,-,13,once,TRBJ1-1,CASSRSRNTEAFF,TGTGCCAGCAGTCGTAGCCGTAACACTGAAGCTTTCTTT
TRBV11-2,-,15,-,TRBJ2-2,CASSLGRGATGELFF,TGTGCCAGCAGCTTAGGGAGGGGAGCAACCGGGGAGCTGTTTTTT
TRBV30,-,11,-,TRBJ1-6,CAWSRNSPLHF,TGTGCCTGGAGCCGCAATTCACCCCTCCACTTT
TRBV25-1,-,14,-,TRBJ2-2,CASRFSRDTGELFF,TGTGCCAGCAGGTTTTCAAGGGACACCGGGGAGCTGTTTTTT
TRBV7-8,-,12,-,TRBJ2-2,CASSLTTGELFF,TGTGCCAGCAGCTTGACCACCGGGGAGCTGTTTTTT
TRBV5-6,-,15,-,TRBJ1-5,CASSLAGLGYQPQHF,TGTGCCAGCAGCTTGGCGGGGTTAGGCTATCAGCCCCAGCATTTT
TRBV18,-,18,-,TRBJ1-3,CASSPLTGPINSGNTIYF,TGTGCCAGCTCACCACTGACTGGGCCGATTAACTCTGGAAACACCATATATTTT
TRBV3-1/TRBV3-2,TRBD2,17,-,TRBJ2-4,CASSSRTSGVGKNIQYF,TGTGCCAGCAGCTCACGGACTAGCGGGGTTGGCAAAAACATTCAGTACTTC
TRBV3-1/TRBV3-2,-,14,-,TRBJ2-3,CASSQATSRYAQYF,TGTGCCAGCAGCCAAGCTACCTCTAGGTACGCGCAGTATTTT
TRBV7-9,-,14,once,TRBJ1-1,CASSGRFIGTEAFF,TGTGCCAGCAGCGGCAGGTTTATCGGCACTGAAGCTTTCTTT
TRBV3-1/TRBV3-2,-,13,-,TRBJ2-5,CASSHPPGETQYF,TGTGCCAGCAGCCACCCGCCGGGGGAGACCCAGTACTTC
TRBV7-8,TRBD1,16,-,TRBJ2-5,CASSTDRGSNVETQYF,TGTGCCAGCAGCACTGACAGGGGATCGAACGTTGAGACCCAGTACTTC
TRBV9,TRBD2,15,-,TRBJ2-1,CASSVRGGTYNEQFF,TGTGCCAGCAGCGTTCGCGGGGGGACCTACAATGAGCAGTTCTTC
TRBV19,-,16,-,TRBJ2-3,CASSIAGPGGADTQYF,TGTGCCAGTAGTATCGCGGGGCCTGGGGGCGCAGATACGCAGTATTTT
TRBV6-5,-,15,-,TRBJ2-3,CASKRLLKGPDTQYF,TGTGCCAGCAAGCGTCTTCTTAAGGGTCCAGATACGCAGTATTTT
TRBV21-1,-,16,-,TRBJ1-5,CASSSMLGHERQPQHF,TGTGCCAGCAGCAGCATGCTGGGACACGAACGTCAGCCCCAGCATTTT
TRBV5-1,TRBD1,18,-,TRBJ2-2,CASSLLPPGQRNTGELFF,TGCGCCAGCAGCTTACTCCCTCCGGGACAGAGGAACACCGGGGAGCTGTTTTTT
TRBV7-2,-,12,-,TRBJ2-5,CASSLQGRGGYF,TGTGCCAGCAGCTTACAGGGGCGAGGGGGGTACTTC
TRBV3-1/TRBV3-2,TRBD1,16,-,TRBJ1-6,CASSHPGQTGNSPLHF,TGTGCCAGCAGCCACCCGGGACAGACCGGTAATTCACCCCTCCACTTT
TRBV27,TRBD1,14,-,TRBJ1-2,CASSFQGAGYGYTF,TGTGCCAGCAGTTTCCAGGGGGCCGGCTATGGCTACACCTTC
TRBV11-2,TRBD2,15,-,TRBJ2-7,CASSLAASGDYEQYF,TGTGCCAGCAGCTTGGCGGCTAGCGGAGACTACGAGCAGTACTTC
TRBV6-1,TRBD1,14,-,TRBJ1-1,CASSEGTANTEAFF,TGTGCCAGCAGTGAGGGGACAGCCAACACTGAAGCTTTCTTT